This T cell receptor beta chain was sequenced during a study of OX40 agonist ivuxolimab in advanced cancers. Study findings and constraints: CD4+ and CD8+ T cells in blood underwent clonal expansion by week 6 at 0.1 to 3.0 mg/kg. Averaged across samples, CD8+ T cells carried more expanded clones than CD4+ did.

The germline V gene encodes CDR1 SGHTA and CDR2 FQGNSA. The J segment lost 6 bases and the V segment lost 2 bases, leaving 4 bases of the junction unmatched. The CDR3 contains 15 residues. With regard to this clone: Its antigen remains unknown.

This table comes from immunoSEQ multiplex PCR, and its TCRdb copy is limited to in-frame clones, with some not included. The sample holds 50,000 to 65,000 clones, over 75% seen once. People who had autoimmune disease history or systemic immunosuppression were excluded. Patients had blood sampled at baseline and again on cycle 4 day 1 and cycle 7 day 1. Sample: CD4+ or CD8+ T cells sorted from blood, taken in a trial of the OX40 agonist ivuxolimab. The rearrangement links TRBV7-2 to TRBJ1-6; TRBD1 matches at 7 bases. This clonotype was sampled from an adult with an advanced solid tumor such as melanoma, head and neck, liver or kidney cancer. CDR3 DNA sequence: TGTGCCAGCAGCTTACGACAGGGTAGTAATTCACCCCTCCACTTT. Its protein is CASSLRQGSNSPLHF.